The sequence of this TCR beta chain was determined in a study of T cells in Graves' hyperthyroidism and ophthalmopathy. This clonotype was counted many times. Germline assignment: CDR1 SGHVS and CDR2 FNYEAQ. V was cut by 3 bases and J by 0 bases, with 12 bases left in between. The CDR3 totals 16 residues. Amplified TCR beta CDR3 regions derived from RNA transcripts. The HTBI primer set served for first-round RT-PCR of the TCR CDR3. TCRdb re-derived calls from the multiplex PCR reads in MiXCR, one entry per CDR3 protein. Among about 410,000 distinct CDR3 sequences listed, approximately 14% were seen once.

The sequence was obtained from a man in his late teens or twenties with Graves' ophthalmopathy. Sequenced material: blood. The chain combines TRBV7-6 with TRBJ2-1; the D is unclear. The CDR3 nucleotides are TGTGCCAGCAGCTTGCAGGTAGCAATCTCCTACAATGAGCAGTTCTTC. This sequence encodes CASSLQVAISYNEQFF.